A selection of T cell receptor beta chains follows, all from one sample in a study of blood T cell repertoires in COVID-19. Assay used: immunoSEQ multiplex PCR; TCRdb lists only in-frame clones, some missing. Of hundreds of thousands of clones detected, 75% to 90% appear once; the ten largest clones hold nearly 6.5%. Material: peripheral blood. The source is a woman between 50 and 59 years old with COVID-19, enrolled during active disease. The CDR3 runs from the conserved cysteine through the conserved F or W. The D gene is left open where the match is weak. Not every row has a clone size; where given, it reads once, few, many or a size class.

d_call	v_call	j_call	clone_size	cdr3_nt	cdr3_aa
TRBD2	TRBV4-1	TRBJ2-1	.	TGCGCCAGCAGCCTCGGACTAGCGGGGCCCTACAATGAGCAGTTCTTC	CASSLGLAGPYNEQFF
.	TRBV3-1/TRBV3-2	TRBJ1-2	.	TGTGCCAGCAGCCAGTGCCAGGGAGGCGGCTACACCTTC	CASSQCQGGGYTF
TRBD1	TRBV30	TRBJ2-3	once	TGTGCCTGGACGGGACAGGACTACACAGATACGCAGTATTTT	CAWTGQDYTDTQYF
.	TRBV10-3	TRBJ2-7	.	TGTGCCATCAGTGAGTCGGCAGGGTGGACCTACGAGCAGTACTTC	CAISESAGWTYEQYF
.	TRBV7-2	TRBJ2-5	.	TGTGCCAGCAGCTTAAGTAGCGTTGCGGAGACCCAGTACTTC	CASSLSSVAETQYF
TRBD2	TRBV7-2	TRBJ2-1	.	TGTGCCAGCAGCTTAGTTCGACTAGCGGGAGCCCACAATGAGCAGTTCTTC	CASSLVRLAGAHNEQFF
TRBD2	TRBV6-6	TRBJ2-1	.	TGTGCCAGCAGTCCACTAACCGGGACTAGCGGGAGGAGGGTGCAGTTCTTC	CASSPLTGTSGRRVQFF
TRBD2	TRBV3-1/TRBV3-2	TRBJ2-1	.	TGTGCCAGCAGCCAAGTAAGACTAGCGGTCAACAATGAGCAGTTCTTC	CASSQVRLAVNNEQFF
.	TRBV10-1	TRBJ2-5	.	TGCGGCCAATGGCGGGAGACCCAGTACTTC	CGQWRETQYF
TRBD2	TRBV4-1	TRBJ2-7	.	TGCGCCAGCAGCTCCAGACTAGCGGGTACCTACGAGCAGTACTTC	CASSSRLAGTYEQYF
TRBD2	TRBV11-2	TRBJ2-3	.	TGTGCCAGCACTCTTATGGGACTAGCGGGAACGTCAGATACGCAGTATTTT	CASTLMGLAGTSDTQYF
TRBD2	TRBV7-9	TRBJ2-1	.	TGTGCCAGCAGCTTAGCAGGAGGGAGGGCTGATAATGAGCAGTTCTTC	CASSLAGGRADNEQFF
TRBD2	TRBV24-1	TRBJ2-3	once	TGTGCCACCAGTGATTCCAGCGGGAGGGGGAGTAGACCAGATACGCAGTATTTT	CATSDSSGRGSRPDTQYF
TRBD2	TRBV5-4	TRBJ2-1	.	TGTGCCAGCAGCATGGGACTAGCGGGAGGTGAGCAGTTCTTC	CASSMGLAGGEQFF
TRBD2	TRBV5-5	TRBJ2-3	.	TGTGCCAGCAGCTTTTTCCCTAGCGGAAGCACAGATACGCAGTATTTT	CASSFFPSGSTDTQYF
TRBD1	TRBV11-2	TRBJ1-1	.	TGTGCCAGCAGCCATCTCCGGAGGGGGCGGATCGCTGAAGCTTTCTTT	CASSHLRRGRIAEAFF
.	TRBV4-1	TRBJ1-2	.	TGCGCCAGCAGCCAAGAGGTAGGCTTCCAACAGGGCTACACCTTC	CASSQEVGFQQGYTF
TRBD1	TRBV27	TRBJ1-5	.	TGTGCCAGCAGTCCCGTGGACAGGTTTAATCAGCCCCAGCATTTT	CASSPVDRFNQPQHF
TRBD2	TRBV6-5	TRBJ2-5	.	TGTGCCAGCCACCCTAGCGGGAGGGGGTTGACCCAGTACTTC	CASHPSGRGLTQYF
TRBD1	TRBV19	TRBJ1-5	.	TGTGCCAGTAGTGCGACAGGGGCGAAATATCAGCCCCAGCATTTT	CASSATGAKYQPQHF
TRBD1	TRBV19	TRBJ2-6	.	TGTGCCAGTAGTATAGAAGGGGGCCTCTCTGGGGCCAACGTCCTGACTTTC	CASSIEGGLSGANVLTF
.	TRBV27	TRBJ2-7	many	TGTGCCAGCGGCAACTACGAGCAGTACTTC	CASGNYEQYF
TRBD2	TRBV7-8	TRBJ2-1	.	TGTGCCAGCAGCTTACCAGCGGGGGGTTGGGACTCGAGCTTGGTCCAATTAATGGTGCCGTTCTTC	CASSLPAGGWDSSLVQLMVPFF
TRBD1	TRBV19	TRBJ2-7	.	TGTGCCAGTAGTATCGGGACAGGGGGCTCTTACGAGCAGTACTTC	CASSIGTGGSYEQYF
.	TRBV29-1	TRBJ2-7	.	TGCAGCGTTTCCCGGGGGGCAGGGTACGAGCAGTACTTC	CSVSRGAGYEQYF
.	TRBV7-9	TRBJ1-1	.	TGTGCCAGCAGCTTCCCAGATCAATCTAACACTGAAGCTTTCTTT	CASSFPDQSNTEAFF
.	TRBV23-1	TRBJ2-1	.	TGCGCCAGCCGCCTCCCGGAGGAGGGAGGCCGCTACAATGAGCAGTTCTTC	CASRLPEEGGRYNEQFF
TRBD1	TRBV6-6	TRBJ1-3	.	TGTGCCAGCAGTCCCCGGGACAGGGGGCCCCCCTCTGGAAACACCATATATTTT	CASSPRDRGPPSGNTIYF
TRBD2	TRBV3-1/TRBV3-2	TRBJ2-7	once	TGTGCCAGCAGCCAAGATTCGGCTAGCGGGAGGCAGTACTTC	CASSQDSASGRQYF
TRBD1	TRBV30	TRBJ1-1	.	TGTGCCTGGGCTCCTGACAGGGGTCAGTGGAACACTGAAGCTTTCTTT	CAWAPDRGQWNTEAFF
.	TRBV4-2	TRBJ2-7	.	TGTGCCAGCAGCCAAGGAGGCTACGAGCAGTACTTC	CASSQGGYEQYF
.	TRBV3-1/TRBV3-2	TRBJ2-1	.	TGTGCCAGCAGCCACCGCGGGATATACAATGAGCAGTTCTTC	CASSHRGIYNEQFF
.	TRBV9	TRBJ1-5	.	TGTGCCAGCAGCCCGGGAACCCTCAATCAGCCCCAGCATTTT	CASSPGTLNQPQHF
TRBD2	TRBV12-5	TRBJ2-1	.	TGTGCTAGTGGTTCCCCGGGATTAGCGGGTAATGAGCAGTTCTTC	CASGSPGLAGNEQFF
.	TRBV11-3	TRBJ2-7	.	TGTGCCAGCAGCTTAGATACAGTGGGGGGGCGGTCCTACGAGCAGTACTTC	CASSLDTVGGRSYEQYF
.	TRBV11-2	TRBJ1-1	.	TGTGCCAGCAAGGGTCCGCGGGAAGGGGTGGACACTGAAGCTTTCTTT	CASKGPREGVDTEAFF
.	TRBV9	TRBJ1-1	.	TGTGCCAGCAGAGAAAATCCGGGACAATCAAACACTGAAGCTTTCTTT	CASRENPGQSNTEAFF
.	TRBV14	TRBJ1-2	.	TGTGCCAGACTATTGACAGGAGAAGCGGCCGATGGCTACACCTTC	CARLLTGEAADGYTF
.	TRBV27	TRBJ2-1	.	TGTGCCAGCAGTTTCATACCTATAGTCGCTAGCTCCTACAATGAGCAGTTCTTC	CASSFIPIVASSYNEQFF
.	TRBV5-1	TRBJ2-3	few	TGCGCCAGCAGCTTGGACAGGGGCACAGATACGCAGTATTTT	CASSLDRGTDTQYF